These 7 T cell receptor beta chains share one sample of origin, sequenced in a study of somatic mutations in cytotoxic T cells in rheumatoid arthritis. Sequenced by immunoSEQ multiplex PCR; TCRdb stores in-frame clones only, minus some. The table includes around 11,000 clones, 70% to 75% detected once. Sample: CD8+ T cells sorted from blood. These receptors were obtained from an adult with rheumatoid arthritis.

The genes are TRBV29-1 and TRBJ1-2, with TRBD1 identical over 9 bases. The junction had 9 bases not matched to a gene; V was cut back by 6 bases and J by 7 bases. This CDR3 comprises 13 residues. Germline V lookup: CDR1 SQVTM, CDR2 ANQGSEA. The CDR3 region is CSVEDRGNTGYTF. The DNA of the CDR3 is TGCAGCGTCGAGGACAGGGGTAATACTGGCTACACCTTC.

This clone was observed a handful of times. The chain joins TRBV6-1 to TRBJ2-7; D possibly corresponds to TRBD1 (5 bases). This CDR3 is built from 13 residues. CDR1 and CDR2 (germline): MNHNS, SASEGT. The V gene lost 6 bases and the J gene lost 2 bases, with 11 bases spanning the gap. For the CDR3, the DNA is TGTGCCAGCAGCGAGACAGAAACCTACGAGCAGTACTTC. This sequence encodes CASSETETYEQYF.

The chain employs TRBV7-3 and TRBJ2-1; no clear D. Deletions cut 5 bases from V and 8 bases from J, with 13 bases between. The CDR3 spans 13 residues. Germline V gives CDR1 SGHTA, CDR2 FQGTGA. The CDR3 region is CASSLQSLDEQFF. The CDR3 bases are TGTGCCAGCAGCCTGCAGAGTCTCGATGAGCAGTTCTTC.

This chain uses TRBV23-1 with TRBJ2-7; no clear D. TRBV23-1 is known as an ORF, though its function is uncertain. Trimming removed 2 bases from V and 0 bases from J, with 14 bases in between. The CDR3 length is 16 residues. CDR3 bases: TGCGCCAGCAGTCAACCCCGGTGGTTTAGCTCCTACGAGCAGTACTTC. Protein sequence: CASSQPRWFSSYEQYF.

This clone was found a few times. The identical CDR3 is also encoded by other nucleotide sequences in the sample. This rearrangement joins TRBV27 to TRBJ1-5; 8 positions match TRBD1. Germline CDR1 MNHEY, CDR2 SMNVEV (reference sequence). This CDR3 region has 14 residues. The V gene end was trimmed by 5 bases and the J gene end by 5 bases; junction bases not matched to a gene: 5. The CDR3 region has the DNA TGTGCCAGCAGTCCCGGGACAGGCTATCAGCCCCAGCATTTT. Translating gives CASSPGTGYQPQHF.

The chain joins TRBV4-3 to TRBJ2-5; D is perhaps TRBD1 or TRBD2 (5 bases each). The length of the CDR3 is 14 residues. V gave up 4 bases and J gave up 2 bases, with 11 bases separating them. The germline V gene encodes CDR1 LGHNA and CDR2 YSLEER. CDR3 in DNA: TGCGCCAGCAGCCGGGGGACGGGGCAAGAGACCCAGTACTTC. Amino acid sequence: CASSRGTGQETQYF.

By frequency in the sample, this clone is medium-sized. The chain carries TRBV27 and TRBJ1-5; possible D gene TRBD1, 5 bases. The V and J ends lost 2 bases and 0 bases respectively, with 14 bases between them. Germline V gives CDR1 MNHEY, CDR2 SMNVEV (reference sequence). CDR3 length equals 17 residues. The CDR3 nucleotides read TGTGCCAGCAGTTTAGTGCCAGGGAGAAATAGCAATCAGCCCCAGCATTTT. Its translation: CASSLVPGRNSNQPQHF.